The 11 T cell receptor beta chains given below trace back to one sample, sequenced in a study of blood T cell repertoires in COVID-19. Generated by immunoSEQ multiplex PCR, the TCRdb table keeps only in-frame clones and is missing some. The table records 500,000 to 600,000 clones, 85% to 90% of them present only once. Material: peripheral blood. Receptors were obtained from a woman in her 50s with COVID-19, enrolled during active disease.

This clone was found a few times. This chain links TRBV5-1 with TRBJ1-2, with D possibly being TRBD1 (5 bases). Germline V CDR1 and CDR2: SGHRS, YFSETQ. Deletions cut 0 bases from V and 7 bases from J, with 13 bases between. The CDR3 covers 14 residues. CDR3 region: CASSLEAREGGYTF. Written as DNA, the CDR3 is TGCGCCAGCAGCTTGGAAGCCAGGGAAGGTGGCTACACCTTC. Full variable domain (rest looked up from reference TRBV5-1 and TRBJ1-2): KAGVTQTPRYLIKTRGQQVTLSCSPISGHRSVSWYQQTPGQGLQFLFEYFSETQRNKGNFPGRFSGRQFSNSRSEMNVSTLELGDSALYLCASSLEAREGGYTFGSGTRLTVV.

The chain couples TRBV10-1 to TRBJ2-7, with TRBD1 identical over 9 bases. The CDR3 has 13 residues. Germline trimming cut 6 bases from V and 6 bases from J; bases unmatched to any gene: 6. Germline CDR1 WNHNN, CDR2 SYGVQD (reference sequence). This chain's CDR3 is CASSPETGGEQYF. CDR3 nucleotides: TGCGCCAGCAGCCCGGAGACAGGGGGCGAGCAGTACTTC.

This chain joins TRBV7-9 and TRBJ2-3, with 9 bases aligning to TRBD2. This CDR3 has 14 amino acids. The J segment lost 14 bases and the V segment lost 1 base, leaving 10 bases of the junction unmatched. Germline-derived CDR1 and CDR2 are SEHNR and FQNEAQ (reference sequence). The CDR3 nucleotides are TGTGCCAGCAGCTTAGAGGGCGGGGGGGCCCTGGCGTATTTT. Translating it yields CASSLEGGGALAYF.

This sequence joins TRBV5-1 and TRBJ1-3; TRBD1 might be the D (6 bases). The CDR3 is 16 amino acids. V was shortened by 5 bases and J by 2 bases, with 17 bases between the two germline ends. Germline CDR1 reads SGHRS; CDR2 reads YFSETQ. CDR3 residues: CASSQRYREPGNTIYF. The CDR3 DNA follows: TGCGCCAGCAGTCAACGATACAGGGAACCTGGAAACACCATATATTTT.

The chain combines TRBV3-1 (or the pseudogene TRBV3-2) with TRBJ2-6; the D gene is possibly TRBD1 (6 bases). The germline gives CDR1 LGHDT, CDR2 YNNKEL (reference sequence). This CDR3 has 20 residues. V gave up 4 bases and J gave up 2 bases, with 24 bases separating them. The CDR3 region has the DNA TGTGCCAGCAGCCCAGAATTAGGGGCAGGGGAAAACACTGGGGCCAACGTCCTGACTTTC. Its protein is CASSPELGAGENTGANVLTF.

The chain couples TRBV24-1 to TRBJ1-3, with TRBD1 as a possible D gene (5 bases). V lost 9 bases, J lost 0 bases, and 17 bases lay in between. The germline V gene has CDR1 KGHDR and CDR2 SFDVKD. The CDR3 runs to 16 residues. The CDR3 loop is CATGAGNRVSGNTIYF. The CDR3 nucleotides are TGTGCCACCGGGGCTGGGAACAGAGTCTCTGGAAACACCATATATTTT.

On this clone itself: The same CDR3 arises from other DNA sequences in this sample as well. V gene TRBV29-1 combines with J gene TRBJ1-2; TRBD1 matches at 8 bases. The CDR3 sequence is 12 residues long. V lost 2 bases and J lost 4; bases outside the gene matches: 0. Per germline, CDR1 SQVTM and CDR2 ANQGSEA. DNA for the CDR3: TGCAGCGTTGAAACAGGGGGCTATGGCTACACCTTC. Translating gives CSVETGGYGYTF. Combining the CDR3 with reference TRBV29-1 and TRBJ1-2 gives the whole variable domain SAVISQKPSRDICQRGTSLTIQCQVDSQVTMMFWYRQQPGQSLTLIATANQGSEATYESGFVIDKFPISRPNLTFSTLTVSNMSPEDSSIYLCSVETGGYGYTFGSGTRLTVV.

The rearrangement uses TRBV6-1 and TRBJ1-1; D call uncertain. This CDR3 comprises 15 residues. Germline V gene lookup returns CDR1 MNHNS and CDR2 SASEGT. V lost 3 bases and J lost 4, with 15 bases in between. CDR3 region: CASSDHGEEVTEAFF. The DNA for the CDR3 is TGTGCCAGCAGTGATCATGGGGAGGAGGTCACTGAAGCTTTCTTT.

This sequence joins TRBV24-1 and TRBJ1-5, with D possibly being TRBD1 (6 bases). Trimming took off 12 bases at V and 11 bases at J, with 19 bases between the two ends. The CDR3 runs to 12 residues. CDR1 and CDR2 from the germline V gene are KGHDR and SFDVKD. DNA for the CDR3: TGTGCCCGAGGACAGAAAGCTCGGTCCCAGCATTTT. It yields the protein CARGQKARSQHF.

The J gene is TRBJ1-1, the V gene TRBV7-2, with D perhaps TRBD1 (6 bases). Germline V gene data show CDR1 as SGHTA and CDR2 as FQGNSA. The CDR3 totals 13 residues. V shed 5 bases and J shed 6 bases, with 13 bases lying between them. CDR3: CASSRRGRAEAFF. The CDR3 nucleotides read TGTGCCAGCAGCCGGAGGGGGAGGGCTGAAGCTTTCTTT. The full variable domain, completed using reference TRBV7-2 and TRBJ1-1, is GAGVSQSPSNKVTEKGKDVELRCDPISGHTALYWYRQSLGQGLEFLIYFQGNSAPDKSGLPSDRFSAERTGGSVSTLTIQRTQQEDSAVYLCASSRRGRAEAFFGQGTRLTVV.

The V call is TRBV6-1, the J call TRBJ1-2; D uncertain. The V and J ends lost 2 bases and 6 bases respectively, with 16 bases between them. CDR3 length equals 15 residues. Germline CDR1 reads MNHNS; CDR2 reads SASEGT. The CDR3: CASSEPPLRANGYTF. CDR3 bases: TGTGCCAGCAGTGAACCACCCCTGAGGGCTAATGGCTACACCTTC.